This T cell receptor (beta chain) was sequenced for a study of blood T cell repertoires in COVID-19. Overall study context: Cohort 3 recovery required two negative PCRs, clearance, or symptom resolution. Nucleic acid was either cDNA or gDNA, and it came from T cells, B-cell-depleted T cells, or PBMCs.

Enrollees, about 18 to 90 years old, lived in 25 or so US areas. This CDR3 has 14 amino acids. Trimming took 1 base from V and 5 from J, leaving 11 bases between them. Germline CDR1 and CDR2: KGHSH and LQKENI. In the original analysis: Amplification of reference gene primers was used by the study to estimate nucleated cell counts. Repertoires were generated with immunoSEQ multiplex PCR, while TCRdb's copy carries only in-frame clones and drops some. V and J calls and clone size are as listed in that table; D and trimming were resolved from the DNA. The sample has more than 300,000 clones, around 87% seen once.

The sequenced material came from PBMCs or T cells enriched from blood (not recorded which). This sequence joins TRBV18 and TRBJ1-1; TRBD1 is a possible D gene (6 bases). This clonotype was sampled from a man in his forties or fifties in a cohort exposed to, infected with or recovered from COVID-19 (not recorded which). Written as DNA, the CDR3 is TGTGCCAGCTCACCACTACAGGGTGGAACTGAAGCTTTCTTT. This translates into CASSPLQGGTEAFF.